The T cell receptor (beta chain) described here comes from a study of OX40 agonist ivuxolimab in advanced cancers. Whole-study results and caveats: By week 6 at 0.1 to 3.0 mg/kg, blood CD4+ and CD8+ T cells had expanded clonally.

Details on this clone: Its antigen is unknown.

The protocol was immunoSEQ multiplex PCR, while the TCRdb copy is restricted to in-frame clones and leaves out a portion. The table includes 20,000 to 25,000 clones, approximately 86% detected once. V dropped 3 bases and J dropped 7; count of bases not matched to a gene: 2. In germline, CDR1 is SGHVS, CDR2 FNYEAQ. This CDR3 is 12 amino acids long. The TCR was taken from an adult with an advanced solid tumor such as melanoma, head and neck, liver or kidney cancer. The material was CD4+ or CD8+ T cells sorted from blood, obtained in a trial of the OX40 agonist ivuxolimab. The chain recombines TRBV7-6 with TRBJ2-7; TRBD1 aligns across 8 bases. The CDR3 nucleotides read TGTGCCAGCAGCTTCACAGGGGGGGAGCAGTACTTC. Translated, it gives CASSFTGGEQYF. Combining the CDR3 with reference TRBV7-6 and TRBJ2-7 gives the whole variable domain GAGVSQSPRYKVTKRGQDVALRCDPISGHVSLYWYRQALGQGPEFLTYFNYEAQQDKSGLPNDRFSAERPEGSISTLTIQRTEQRDSAMYRCASSFTGGEQYFGPGTRLTVT.